These 27 T cell receptor beta chains originate from one sample sequenced in a study of cytomegalovirus exposure and HLA in healthy donors. The method was immunoSEQ multiplex PCR; TCRdb's version includes in-frame clones alone and lacks a portion of them. The data hold under 200,000 clones, with about 90% observed a single time. The sequenced material came from PBMCs. The receptors were gathered from a man between 18 and 29 years old in good health and CMV-seropositive.

A single count supports this clone. The rearrangement joins TRBV5-1 to TRBJ2-5; possible D gene TRBD2, 6 bases. CDR1 SGHRS and CDR2 YFSETQ come from the germline V gene. The CDR3 loop spans 18 amino acids. Trimming pared 0 bases from V and 1 base from J, leaving 19 bases between. The CDR3 DNA is TGCGCCAGCAGCTTGGGGCGGGGTACTCAGAGCACCCAAGAGACCCAGTACTTC. Protein: CASSLGRGTQSTQETQYF.

The chain employs TRBV7-9 and TRBJ1-2; TRBD1 matches 10 bases. The CDR3 runs to 15 residues. V dropped 6 bases and J dropped 5; count of bases not matched to a gene: 9. Germline CDR1 SEHNR, CDR2 FQNEAQ (reference sequence). CDR3 in amino acids: CASSQGTGEVYGYTF. The CDR3 DNA is TGTGCCAGCAGTCAAGGGACAGGGGAGGTTTATGGCTACACCTTC. The entire variable domain, with the rest obtained from reference TRBV7-9 and TRBJ1-2, is as follows: DTGVSQNPRHKITKRGQNVTFRCDPISEHNRLYWYRQTLGQGPEFLTYFQNEAQLEKSRLLSDRFSAERPKGSFSTLEIQRTEQGDSAMYLCASSQGTGEVYGYTFGSGTRLTVV.

The V call is TRBV4-1, the J call TRBJ2-7, with TRBD2 matching over 9 bases. CDR3 length equals 11 residues. The V and J ends lost 3 bases and 13 bases, in that order; junction bases with no gene match: 4. CDR1 is MGHRA, CDR2 YSYEKL, per germline. CDR3 coding DNA: TGCGCCAGCAGCCAGGGGACTAGCAGATACTTC. This sequence encodes CASSQGTSRYF.

Concerning this clone: Additional DNA sequences in this sample encode the identical CDR3. This chain joins TRBV19 and TRBJ1-1; D ambiguous. The germline gives CDR1 LNHDA, CDR2 SQIVND (reference sequence). The CDR3 contains 14 residues. Trimming stripped 1 base from V and 1 base from J, with 7 bases between. The CDR3 nucleotides read TGTGCCAGTAGTATAGGCCGAGGGAACACTGAAGCTTTCTTT. As protein: CASSIGRGNTEAFF. Together with reference TRBV19 and TRBJ1-1, the CDR3 gives the full variable domain: DGGITQSPKYLFRKEGQNVTLSCEQNLNHDAMYWYRQDPGQGLRLIYYSQIVNDFQKGDIAEGYSVSREKKESFPLTVTSAQKNPTAFYLCASSIGRGNTEAFFGQGTRLTVV.

This sequence joins TRBV2 and TRBJ2-7; 7 bases are a match to TRBD1. Germline V gene lookup returns CDR1 SNHLY and CDR2 FYNNEI. CDR3 size: 15 residues. J was trimmed by 3 bases and V by 6 bases; bases with no gene match: 11. The CDR3 nucleotides read TGTGCCAGCAGCTTCGACAGGGCCTCTCACTACGAGCAGTACTTC. Amino acids: CASSFDRASHYEQYF. Variable domain in full (rest from reference TRBV2 and TRBJ2-7): EPEVTQTPSHQVTQMGQEVILRCVPISNHLYFYWYRQILGQKVEFLVSFYNNEISEKSEIFDDQFSVERPDGSNFTLKIRSTKLEDSAMYFCASSFDRASHYEQYFGPGTRLTVT.

This chain joins TRBV19 and TRBJ2-1, with TRBD2 matching over 8 bases. V shed 1 base and J 7 bases; nucleotides not matched to a gene: 6. This CDR3 has 15 amino acids. CDR1 LNHDA and CDR2 SQIVND come from the germline V gene (reference sequence). The CDR3 DNA reads as TGTGCCAGTAGTATAGGGGGAAGCGGGGGTAATGAGCAGTTCTTC. It encodes CASSIGGSGGNEQFF.

This clone appeared a single time. The chain combines TRBV2 with TRBJ2-7; weak D call: TRBD1 (5 bases). CDR3 size: 14 residues. V lost 2 bases to trimming and J lost 2 bases, with 10 bases between them. Per the germline V gene, CDR1 is SNHLY and CDR2 is FYNNEI. The CDR3 region is CASSELAGPYEQYF. CDR3 DNA sequence: TGTGCCAGCAGTGAACTCGCAGGGCCCTACGAGCAGTACTTC.

The chain recombines TRBV27 with TRBJ1-3; D call uncertain. CDR1 MNHEY and CDR2 SMNVEV come from the germline V gene (reference sequence). V lost 4 bases and J 1 base, leaving 5 bases between the germline ends. This CDR3 has 13 amino acids. The CDR3 region has the DNA TGTGCCAGCAGTTCAGGTTCTGGAAACACCATATATTTT. Its translation is CASSSGSGNTIYF.

This chain links TRBV28 with TRBJ2-7; 8 nucleotides match TRBD1. V lost 8 bases to trimming and J lost 7 bases; unmatched junction nucleotides: 13. The CDR3 extends over 14 amino acids. Germline assignment: CDR1 MDHEN and CDR2 SYDVKM. The CDR3 DNA reads TGTGCCAGCTCATCGGGACAGGCCCGTGGGGAGCAGTACTTC. Translating it yields CASSSGQARGEQYF. The full variable domain, its missing parts supplied by reference TRBV28 and TRBJ2-7, is DVKVTQSSRYLVKRTGEKVFLECVQDMDHENMFWYRQDPGLGLRLIYFSYDVKMKEKGDIPEGYSVSREKKERFSLILESASTNQTSMYLCASSSGQARGEQYFGPGTRLTVT.

The chain couples TRBV4-2 to TRBJ2-3; 13 nucleotides agree with TRBD2. There are 16 residues in the CDR3. Germline V CDR1 and CDR2: LGHNA, YNFKEQ. V lost 4 bases, J lost 1 base, and 2 bases stayed unmatched. CDR3 coding DNA: TGTGCCAGCAGCCTCGGGACTAGCGGGGGCACAGATACGCAGTATTTT. Protein sequence: CASSLGTSGGTDTQYF.

The V and J genes are TRBV5-4 and TRBJ2-3; D perhaps matches TRBD2 (5 bases). CDR3 size: 13 residues. Germline CDR1 reads SGHNT; CDR2 reads YYREEE (reference sequence). Trimming removed 2 bases from V and 4 bases from J, with 8 bases in between. The CDR3 nucleotides are TGTGCCAGCAGCTTAAGCGGACCAGATACGCAGTATTTT. It yields the protein CASSLSGPDTQYF.

The genes are TRBV28 and TRBJ1-2; tentatively, D is TRBD1 (5 bases). Trimming pared 5 bases from V and 8 bases from J, leaving 15 bases between. The CDR3 is 13 residues long. Germline values: CDR1 MDHEN, CDR2 SYDVKM. CDR3 in DNA: TGTGCCAGCAGTGGGCCGGGGGGTCAAGGCTACACCTTC. As protein: CASSGPGGQGYTF.

The chain carries TRBV11-3 and TRBJ1-2, with a tentative D call TRBD1 (5 bases). The V gene's germline CDR1 is SGHNT and CDR2 YENEEA. This CDR3 comprises 14 residues. Trimming shortened V by 4 bases and J by 4 bases, and 13 bases separated the two germline ends. The CDR3 protein is CASSSLQVGYGYTF. CDR3 bases: TGTGCCAGCAGCTCCCTACAGGTTGGCTATGGCTACACCTTC.

The CDR3 DNA is TGTGCCAGCAGCCAAGAAGGGACTAGACTTCGGAATGAGCAGTTCTTC. Translating gives CASSQEGTRLRNEQFF. The gene calls are TRBV4-2 and TRBJ2-1, with 8 bases that match TRBD2. This CDR3 region has 16 residues. V lost 0 bases to trimming and J lost 7 bases; unmatched junction nucleotides: 8. Germline V lookup: CDR1 LGHNA, CDR2 YNFKEQ.

The CDR3 loop reads CATSRDRGGYGYTF. The CDR3 coding sequence is TGTGCCACCAGCCGGGACAGGGGTGGGTATGGCTACACCTTC. J is TRBJ1-2 and V is TRBV15; 10 nucleotides match TRBD1. The CDR3 runs to 14 residues. CDR1 is LNHNV, CDR2 YYDKDF, per germline (reference sequence). J gave up 5 bases and V 5 bases, and 5 bases lay outside the gene matches.

The chain carries TRBV16 and TRBJ2-7; no definite D call. CDR1 and CDR2 (germline): KGHSY, FQNENV. This CDR3 has 13 amino acids. V was trimmed by 0 bases and J by 9 bases, leaving 12 bases between them. Here the CDR3 DNA reads TGTGCCAGCAGCCAATCTACCTATTATAGGCAGTACTTC. This gives the protein CASSQSTYYRQYF.

CDR3: CASSTGTGRYEQYF. The CDR3 DNA sequence: TGTGCCAGCAGCACCGGGACAGGGAGGTACGAGCAGTACTTC. The chain carries TRBV6-5 and TRBJ2-7, with TRBD1 matching 9 bases. CDR3 length: 14 residues. Germline CDR1 and CDR2: MNHEY and SVGAGI. Trimming took 6 bases from V and 4 from J; bases not matched to a gene: 7.

This CDR3 is CASSLLYRASGGTEAFF. The DNA for the CDR3 is TGTGCCAGTAGTCTTCTTTATAGGGCCTCGGGAGGCACTGAAGCTTTCTTT. This sequence joins TRBV19 and TRBJ1-1; no clear D. V lost 5 bases, J lost 4 bases, and 23 bases lay in between. This CDR3 is built from 17 residues. Germline V gene sequence: CDR1 LNHDA, CDR2 SQIVND (reference sequence).

The chain carries TRBV5-1 and TRBJ1-4; D is ambiguous. This CDR3 is 15 amino acids long. The germline V gene has CDR1 SGHRS and CDR2 YFSETQ. Trimming cost V 0 bases and J 7 bases, with 13 bases left between them. The CDR3 sequence is CASSLGLVGGEKLFF. CDR3 in DNA: TGCGCCAGCAGCTTGGGGTTAGTCGGCGGTGAAAAACTGTTTTTT.

The V and J genes are TRBV9 and TRBJ2-7; 10 bases fit TRBD1. Germline V lookup: CDR1 SGDLS, CDR2 YYNGEE. The CDR3 sequence is 17 residues long. The V gene end was trimmed by 3 bases and the J gene end by 2 bases; junction bases not matched to a gene: 11. CDR3 nucleotide sequence: TGTGCCAGCAGCGCCAAGGCGGGGACAGGGGTTCCCTACGAGCAGTACTTC. Translation: CASSAKAGTGVPYEQYF.

The chain uses TRBV6-5 and TRBJ2-2, with D perhaps TRBD1 (6 bases). The CDR3 is 14 amino acids. Germline CDR1 reads MNHEY; CDR2 reads SVGAGI. The V end lost 2 bases, the J end lost 4 bases, and 8 bases lay between the germline ends. The CDR3 is CASSYRGGTGELFF. The CDR3 DNA sequence: TGTGCCAGCAGTTACCGAGGGGGCACCGGGGAGCTGTTTTTT.

The CDR3 DNA sequence: TGTGCCAGCAGCTTGGCCCCGAACACCGGGGAGCTGTTTTTT. This encodes CASSLAPNTGELFF. J is TRBJ2-2 and V is TRBV7-9; no definite D call. Trimming removed 3 bases from V and 0 bases from J, with 5 bases in between. There are 14 residues in the CDR3. Germline CDR1 SEHNR, CDR2 FQNEAQ (reference sequence).

The chain employs TRBV13 and TRBJ2-1; TRBD2 aligns across 12 bases. CDR1 and CDR2 from the germline V gene are PRHDT and FYEKMQ (reference sequence). V was clipped by 5 bases and J by 7 bases; unmatched bases: 6. This CDR3 contains 15 residues. CDR3 bases: TGTGCCAGCAGCCCAGGACTAGCGGGATTAAATGAGCAGTTCTTC. It yields the protein CASSPGLAGLNEQFF.

This sequence joins TRBV23-1 and TRBJ2-7; 7 nucleotides agree with TRBD1. TRBV23-1 counts as an open reading frame of uncertain function. V dropped 1 base and J dropped 2; count of bases not matched to a gene: 14. The CDR3 consists of 18 residues. The CDR3 is CASSQWVRVQGTTYEQYF. CDR3 nucleotides: TGCGCCAGCAGTCAATGGGTCCGTGTACAGGGGACGACCTACGAGCAGTACTTC.

CDR3 DNA: TGTGCCAGCAGCTTAGTAACAGGGGGCTTCTACTATGGCTACACCTTC. Translated: CASSLVTGGFYYGYTF. The chain carries TRBV7-9 and TRBJ1-2; 9 positions agree with TRBD1. The CDR3 is 16 residues long. Trimming took 1 base from V and 3 from J; bases not matched to a gene: 6. Germline CDR1 SEHNR, CDR2 FQNEAQ (reference sequence).

This clone was observed a few times. The rearrangement links TRBV5-1 to TRBJ2-1; TRBD1 matches at 10 bases. Germline assignment: CDR1 SGHRS and CDR2 YFSETQ. V lost 0 bases, J lost 3 bases, and 3 bases stayed unmatched. This CDR3 is 16 amino acids long. CDR3: CASSLEGDRGYNEQFF. CDR3 sequence (DNA): TGCGCCAGCAGCTTGGAAGGGGACAGGGGCTACAATGAGCAGTTCTTC.

The chain is built from TRBV19 and TRBJ2-3; TRBD2 matches 12 bases. In germline, CDR1 is LNHDA, CDR2 SQIVND (reference sequence). The CDR3 runs to 16 residues. With 4 bases clipped from V and 6 bases from J, the junction kept 8 bases outside the gene matches. The CDR3 bases are TGTGCCAGTAGTAAGACTAGCGGGAGTGATGTGGATACGCAGTATTTT. As protein: CASSKTSGSDVDTQYF.